This TCR beta chain was recovered during a study of CD8 T cells in ankylosing spondylitis. Findings and limits, study-wide: Certain motif variants had earlier appeared in reactive arthritis synovial fluid and blood. Peripheral blood held disease-linked clones only at relatively low frequency, and these were CD8+. For ankylosing spondylitis blood, a TCR beta motif of 7 or 8 highly homologous variants appeared characteristic.

This clonotype was seen ten or more times. The target antigen is unknown. Losses at the gene ends were 3 bases for V and 5 bases for J; bases not matched to a gene: 2. The CDR3 is 13 amino acids. The germline CDR1 and CDR2 sequences are SQVTM and ANQGSEA. Quantitative 5'-RACE with molecular barcodes produced the TCR beta libraries. MiXCR, applied by TCRdb to the 5' RACE reads, yields one record per CDR3 protein. The table has approximately 300,000 distinct CDR3 sequences, less than 25% seen once. The clonotype comes from a female donor with ankylosing spondylitis or in good health (not recorded which). The sequenced sample consisted of blood, either unsorted or a sorted T cell fraction (not recorded which). The J gene is TRBJ2-5, the V gene TRBV29-1; 11 bases are shared with TRBD1. The CDR3 loop reads CSVERTGGETQYF. DNA of the CDR3: TGCAGCGTTGAGAGGACAGGGGGCGAGACCCAGTACTTC.